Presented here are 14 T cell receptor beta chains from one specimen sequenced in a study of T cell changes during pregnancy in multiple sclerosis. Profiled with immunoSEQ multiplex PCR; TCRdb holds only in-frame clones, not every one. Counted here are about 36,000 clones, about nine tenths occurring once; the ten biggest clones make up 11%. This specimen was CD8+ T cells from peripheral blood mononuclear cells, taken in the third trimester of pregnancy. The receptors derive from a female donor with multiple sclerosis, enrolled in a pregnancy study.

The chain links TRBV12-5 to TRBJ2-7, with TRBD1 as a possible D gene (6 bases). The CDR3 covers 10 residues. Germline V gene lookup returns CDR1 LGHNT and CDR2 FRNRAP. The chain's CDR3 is CSTGTYEQYF. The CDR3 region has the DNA TGTTCAACAGGGACCTACGAGCAGTACTTC.

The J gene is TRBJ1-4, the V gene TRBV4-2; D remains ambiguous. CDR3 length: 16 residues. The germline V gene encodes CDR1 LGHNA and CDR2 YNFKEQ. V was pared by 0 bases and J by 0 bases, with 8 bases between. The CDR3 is CASSQDRDTTNEKLFF. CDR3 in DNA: TGTGCCAGCAGCCAAGATCGGGATACAACTAATGAAAAACTGTTTTTT.

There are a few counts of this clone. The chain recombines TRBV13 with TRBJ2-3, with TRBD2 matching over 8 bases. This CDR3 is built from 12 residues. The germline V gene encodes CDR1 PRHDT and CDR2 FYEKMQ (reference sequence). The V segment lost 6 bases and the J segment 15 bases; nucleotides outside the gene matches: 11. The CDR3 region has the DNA TGTGCCAGCAGTCCAAGCGGGAGCGGAACCTATTTT. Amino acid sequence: CASSPSGSGTYF.

CDR3 amino acids: CASRPGPSYEQYF. CDR3 coding DNA: TGTGCCAGTAGACCTGGGCCCTCCTACGAGCAGTACTTC. This chain uses TRBV19 with TRBJ2-7; no clear D gene. CDR1 and CDR2 from the germline V gene are LNHDA and SQIVND (reference sequence). The CDR3 is 13 residues long. Trimming removed 6 bases at V and 0 bases at J, with 9 bases between.

The CDR3 sequence is CASSQGNSGGQMYEQFF. The CDR3 DNA follows: TGCGCCAGCAGTCAAGGGAATAGCGGGGGGCAAATGTATGAGCAGTTCTTC. The gene calls are TRBV23-1 and TRBJ2-1, with 10 bases lining up with TRBD2. TRBV23-1 is designated an ORF whose function remains uncertain. The CDR3 is made up of 17 amino acids. Trimming at V came to 2 bases and at J to 8 bases, leaving 12 bases not matched to a gene.

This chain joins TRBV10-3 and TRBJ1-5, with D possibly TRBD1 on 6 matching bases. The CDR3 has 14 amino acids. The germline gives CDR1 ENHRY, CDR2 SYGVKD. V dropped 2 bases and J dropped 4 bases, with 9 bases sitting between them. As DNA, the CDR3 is TGTGCCATCAGTGAGCTCCAGGGGAATCAGCCCCAGCATTTT. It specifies CAISELQGNQPQHF.

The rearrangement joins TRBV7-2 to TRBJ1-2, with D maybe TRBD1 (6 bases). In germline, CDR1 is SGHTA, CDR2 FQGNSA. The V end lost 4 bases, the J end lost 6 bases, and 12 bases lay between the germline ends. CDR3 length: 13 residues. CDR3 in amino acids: CASSSWDTDGYTF. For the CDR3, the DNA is TGTGCCAGCAGCTCCTGGGACACTGATGGCTACACCTTC. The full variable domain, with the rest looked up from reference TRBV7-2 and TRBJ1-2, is GAGVSQSPSNKVTEKGKDVELRCDPISGHTALYWYRQSLGQGLEFLIYFQGNSAPDKSGLPSDRFSAERTGGSVSTLTIQRTQQEDSAVYLCASSSWDTDGYTFGSGTRLTVV.

The CDR3: CASSLAAATGELFF. CDR3 bases: TGTGCCAGCAGCTTGGCCGCGGCCACCGGGGAGCTGTTTTTT. The V and J genes are TRBV5-5 and TRBJ2-2; no clear D gene. CDR3 length: 14 amino acids. Deletions cut 0 bases from V and 4 bases from J, with 7 bases between. Germline values: CDR1 SGHKS, CDR2 YYEKEE (reference sequence).

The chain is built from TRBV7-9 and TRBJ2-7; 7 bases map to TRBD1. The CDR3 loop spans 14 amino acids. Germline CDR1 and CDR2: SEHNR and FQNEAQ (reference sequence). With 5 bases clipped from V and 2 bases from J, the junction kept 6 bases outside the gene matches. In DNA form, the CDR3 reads TGTGCCAGCAGCCCCCGGGGACAGACCTACGAGCAGTACTTC. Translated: CASSPRGQTYEQYF.

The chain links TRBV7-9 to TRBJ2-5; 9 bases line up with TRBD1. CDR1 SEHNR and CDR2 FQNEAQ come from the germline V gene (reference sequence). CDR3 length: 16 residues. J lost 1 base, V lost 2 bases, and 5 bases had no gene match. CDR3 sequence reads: CASSLWTGVGQETQYF. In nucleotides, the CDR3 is TGTGCCAGCAGCTTATGGACAGGGGTCGGCCAAGAGACCCAGTACTTC. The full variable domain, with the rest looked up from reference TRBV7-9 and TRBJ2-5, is DTGVSQNPRHKITKRGQNVTFRCDPISEHNRLYWYRQTLGQGPEFLTYFQNEAQLEKSRLLSDRFSAERPKGSFSTLEIQRTEQGDSAMYLCASSLWTGVGQETQYFGPGTRLLVL.

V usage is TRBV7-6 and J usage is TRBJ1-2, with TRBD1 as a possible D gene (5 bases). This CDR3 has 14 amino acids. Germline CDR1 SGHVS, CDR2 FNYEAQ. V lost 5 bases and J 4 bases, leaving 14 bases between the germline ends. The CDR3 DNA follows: TGTGCCAGCAGCCCATCGGAAGGGGCCTATGGCTACACCTTC. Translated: CASSPSEGAYGYTF.

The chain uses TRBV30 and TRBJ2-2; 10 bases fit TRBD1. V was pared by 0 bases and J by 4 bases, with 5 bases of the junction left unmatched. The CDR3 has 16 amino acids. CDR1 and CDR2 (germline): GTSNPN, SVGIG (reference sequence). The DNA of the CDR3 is TGTGCCTGGAGTGTACGGGGGGACAGGGGCACCGGGGAGCTGTTTTTT. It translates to CAWSVRGDRGTGELFF. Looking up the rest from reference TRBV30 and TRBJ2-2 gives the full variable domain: SQTIHQWPATLVQPVGSPLSLECTVEGTSNPNLYWYRQAAGRGLQLLFYSVGIGQISSEVPQNLSASRPQDRQFILSSKKLLLSDSGFYLCAWSVRGDRGTGELFFGEGSRLTVL.

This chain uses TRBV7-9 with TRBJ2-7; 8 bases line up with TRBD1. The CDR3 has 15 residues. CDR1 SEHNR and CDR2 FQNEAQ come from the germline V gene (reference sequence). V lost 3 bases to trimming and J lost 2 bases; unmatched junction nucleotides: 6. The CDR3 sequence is CASSFSGQVTYEQYF. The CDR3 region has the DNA TGTGCCAGCAGCTTTTCGGGACAGGTCACCTACGAGCAGTACTTC.

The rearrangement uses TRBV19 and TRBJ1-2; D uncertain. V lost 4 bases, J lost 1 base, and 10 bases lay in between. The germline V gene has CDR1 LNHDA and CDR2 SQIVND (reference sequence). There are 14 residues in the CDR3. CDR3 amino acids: CASSTLGSNYGYTF. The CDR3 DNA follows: TGTGCCAGTAGTACCCTGGGCAGTAACTATGGCTACACCTTC.